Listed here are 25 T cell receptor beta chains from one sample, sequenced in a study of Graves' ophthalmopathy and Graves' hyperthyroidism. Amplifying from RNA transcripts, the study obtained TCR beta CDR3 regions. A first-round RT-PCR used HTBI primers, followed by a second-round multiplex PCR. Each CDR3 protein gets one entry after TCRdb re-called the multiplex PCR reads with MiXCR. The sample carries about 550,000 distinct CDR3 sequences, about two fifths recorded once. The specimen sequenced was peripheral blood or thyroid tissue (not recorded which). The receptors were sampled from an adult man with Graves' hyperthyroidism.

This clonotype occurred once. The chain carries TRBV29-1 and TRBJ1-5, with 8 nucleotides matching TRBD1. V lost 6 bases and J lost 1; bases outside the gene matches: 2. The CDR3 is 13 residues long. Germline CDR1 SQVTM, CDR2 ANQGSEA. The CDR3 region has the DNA TGCAGCGTCGGACAGGGAAGCAATCAGCCCCAGCATTTT. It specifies CSVGQGSNQPQHF.

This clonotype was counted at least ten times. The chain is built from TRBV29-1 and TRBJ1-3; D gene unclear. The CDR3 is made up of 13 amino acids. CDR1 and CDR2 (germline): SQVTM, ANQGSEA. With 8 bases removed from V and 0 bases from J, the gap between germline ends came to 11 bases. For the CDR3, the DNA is TGCAGCTGTTTGGGGAGCTCTGGAAACACCATATATTTT. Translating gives CSCLGSSGNTIYF.

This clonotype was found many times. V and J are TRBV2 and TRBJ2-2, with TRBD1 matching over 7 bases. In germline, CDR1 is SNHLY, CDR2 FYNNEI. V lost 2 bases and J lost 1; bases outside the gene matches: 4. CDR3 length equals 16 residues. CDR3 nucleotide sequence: TGTGCCAGCAGTGAAACAGGGGCGGGGAACACCGGGGAGCTGTTTTTT. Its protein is CASSETGAGNTGELFF.

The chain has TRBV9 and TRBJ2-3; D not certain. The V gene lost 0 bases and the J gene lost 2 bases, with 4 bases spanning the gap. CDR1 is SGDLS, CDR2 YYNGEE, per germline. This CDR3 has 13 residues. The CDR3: CASSVDITDTQYF. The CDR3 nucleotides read TGTGCCAGCAGCGTAGACATCACAGATACGCAGTATTTT.

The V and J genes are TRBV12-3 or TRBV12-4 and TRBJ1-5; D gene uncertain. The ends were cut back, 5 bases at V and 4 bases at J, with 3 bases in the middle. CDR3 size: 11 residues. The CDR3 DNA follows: TGTGCCAGCAGTGTGAATCAGCCCCAGCATTTT. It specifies CASSVNQPQHF.

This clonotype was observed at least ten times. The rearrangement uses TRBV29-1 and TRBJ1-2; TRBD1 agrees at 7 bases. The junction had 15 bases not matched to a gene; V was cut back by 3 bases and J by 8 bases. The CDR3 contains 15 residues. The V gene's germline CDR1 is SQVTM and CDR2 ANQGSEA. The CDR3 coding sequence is TGCAGCGTTGACCCTCTCCTCGACAGGGCAGGCGGCTACACCTTC. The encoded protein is CSVDPLLDRAGGYTF.

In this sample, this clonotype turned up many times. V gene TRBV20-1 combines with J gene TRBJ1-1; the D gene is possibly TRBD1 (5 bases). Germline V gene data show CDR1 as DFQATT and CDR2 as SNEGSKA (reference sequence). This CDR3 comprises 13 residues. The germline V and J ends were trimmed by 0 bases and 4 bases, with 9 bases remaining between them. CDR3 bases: TGCAGTGCTAGAGATCCCGGGGCCACTGAAGCTTTCTTT. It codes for CSARDPGATEAFF.

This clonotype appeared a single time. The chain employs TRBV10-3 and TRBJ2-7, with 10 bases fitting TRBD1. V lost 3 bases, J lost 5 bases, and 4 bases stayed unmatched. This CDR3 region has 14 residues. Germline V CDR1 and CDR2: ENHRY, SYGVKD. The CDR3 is CAISEGDRGHEQYF. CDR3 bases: TGTGCCATCAGTGAAGGGGACAGGGGCCACGAGCAGTACTTC.

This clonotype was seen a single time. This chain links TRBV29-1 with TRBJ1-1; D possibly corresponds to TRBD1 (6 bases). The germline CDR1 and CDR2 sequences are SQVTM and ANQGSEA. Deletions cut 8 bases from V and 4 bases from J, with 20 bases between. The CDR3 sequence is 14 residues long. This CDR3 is CSFTGPWEGTEAFF. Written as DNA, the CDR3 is TGCAGCTTCACAGGGCCCTGGGAGGGCACTGAAGCTTTCTTT.

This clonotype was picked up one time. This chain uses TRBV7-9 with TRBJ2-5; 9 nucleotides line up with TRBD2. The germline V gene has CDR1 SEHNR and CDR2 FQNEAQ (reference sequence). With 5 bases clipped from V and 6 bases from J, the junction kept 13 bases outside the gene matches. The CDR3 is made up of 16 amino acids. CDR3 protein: CASSHPVDSGRQTQYF. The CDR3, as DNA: TGTGCCAGCAGCCACCCGGTCGATAGCGGGAGACAGACCCAGTACTTC.

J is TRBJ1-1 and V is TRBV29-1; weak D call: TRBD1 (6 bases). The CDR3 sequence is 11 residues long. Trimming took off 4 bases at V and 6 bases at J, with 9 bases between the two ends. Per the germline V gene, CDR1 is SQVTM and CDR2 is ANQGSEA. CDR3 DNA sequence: TGCAGCGTTGGCGGGACACCTGAAGCTTTCTTT. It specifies CSVGGTPEAFF. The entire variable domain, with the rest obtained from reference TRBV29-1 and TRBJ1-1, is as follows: SAVISQKPSRDICQRGTSLTIQCQVDSQVTMMFWYRQQPGQSLTLIATANQGSEATYESGFVIDKFPISRPNLTFSTLTVSNMSPEDSSIYLCSVGGTPEAFFGQGTRLTVV.

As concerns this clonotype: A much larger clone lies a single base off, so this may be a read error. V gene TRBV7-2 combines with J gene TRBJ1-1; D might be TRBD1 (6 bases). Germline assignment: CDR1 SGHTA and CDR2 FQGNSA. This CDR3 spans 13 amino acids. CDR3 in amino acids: CASSLRGDTEALF. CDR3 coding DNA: TGTGCCAGCAGCTTGAGGGGGGACACTGAAGCTCTCTTT.

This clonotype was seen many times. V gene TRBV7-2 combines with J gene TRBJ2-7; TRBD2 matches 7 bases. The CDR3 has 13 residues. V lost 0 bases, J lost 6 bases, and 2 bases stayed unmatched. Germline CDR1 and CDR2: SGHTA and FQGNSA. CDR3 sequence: CASSLASGGEQYF. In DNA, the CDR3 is TGTGCCAGCAGCTTAGCGTCGGGAGGCGAGCAGTACTTC.

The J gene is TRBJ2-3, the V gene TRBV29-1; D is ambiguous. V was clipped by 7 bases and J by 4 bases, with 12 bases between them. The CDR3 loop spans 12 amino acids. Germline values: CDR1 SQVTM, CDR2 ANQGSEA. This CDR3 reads CSGSVGADTQYF. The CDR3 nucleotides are TGCAGCGGGTCCGTCGGCGCAGATACGCAGTATTTT.

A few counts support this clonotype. The CDR3 coding sequence is TGCAGCGTTGGGGCAGGGGGGACTGAAGCTTTCTTT. This codes for CSVGAGGTEAFF. This chain uses TRBV29-1 with TRBJ1-1, with TRBD1 matching 7 bases. Trimming removed 4 bases from V and 5 bases from J; junction bases left unmatched: 4. The CDR3 is 12 residues long. Germline V CDR1 and CDR2: SQVTM, ANQGSEA.

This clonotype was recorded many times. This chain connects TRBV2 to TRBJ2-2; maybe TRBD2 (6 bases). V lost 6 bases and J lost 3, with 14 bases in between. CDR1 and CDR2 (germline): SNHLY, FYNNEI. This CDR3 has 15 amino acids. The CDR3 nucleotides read TGTGCCAGCAGCGAAACCACGGGGGACACCGGGGAGCTGTTTTTT. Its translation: CASSETTGDTGELFF.

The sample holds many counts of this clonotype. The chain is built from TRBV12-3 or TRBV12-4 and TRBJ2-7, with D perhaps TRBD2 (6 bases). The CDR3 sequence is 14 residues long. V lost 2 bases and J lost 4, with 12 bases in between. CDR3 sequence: CASSLRPGGYEQYF. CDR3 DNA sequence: TGTGCCAGCAGTTTACGTCCTGGGGGGTACGAGCAGTACTTC.

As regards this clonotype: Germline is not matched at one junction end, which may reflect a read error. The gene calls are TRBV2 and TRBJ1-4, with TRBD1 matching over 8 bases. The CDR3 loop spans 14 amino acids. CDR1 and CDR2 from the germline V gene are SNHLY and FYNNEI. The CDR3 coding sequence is TGTGCCACCAGTGATGGACAGGGCGGAGAAAAGCTGTTTTTT. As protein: CATSDGQGGEKLFF.

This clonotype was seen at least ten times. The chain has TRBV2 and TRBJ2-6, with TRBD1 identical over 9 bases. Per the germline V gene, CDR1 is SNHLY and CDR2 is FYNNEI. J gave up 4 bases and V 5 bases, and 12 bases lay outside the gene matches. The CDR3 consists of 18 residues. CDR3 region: CASSIKLQGAKGANVLTF. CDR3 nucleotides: TGTGCCAGCAGTATCAAACTACAGGGGGCTAAAGGGGCCAACGTCCTGACTTTC.

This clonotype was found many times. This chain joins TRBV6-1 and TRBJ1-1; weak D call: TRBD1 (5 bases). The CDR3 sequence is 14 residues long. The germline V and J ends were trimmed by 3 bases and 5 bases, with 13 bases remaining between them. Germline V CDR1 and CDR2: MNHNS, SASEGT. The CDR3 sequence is CASSDFQGGTEAFF. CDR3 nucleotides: TGTGCCAGCAGTGACTTTCAGGGTGGGACTGAAGCTTTCTTT.

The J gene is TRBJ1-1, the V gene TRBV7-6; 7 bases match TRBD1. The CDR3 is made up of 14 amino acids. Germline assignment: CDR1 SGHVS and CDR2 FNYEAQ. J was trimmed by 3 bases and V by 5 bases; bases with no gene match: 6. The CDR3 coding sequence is TGTGCCAGCAGCCTCGACAGGGCCGACACTGAAGCTTTCTTT. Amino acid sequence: CASSLDRADTEAFF.

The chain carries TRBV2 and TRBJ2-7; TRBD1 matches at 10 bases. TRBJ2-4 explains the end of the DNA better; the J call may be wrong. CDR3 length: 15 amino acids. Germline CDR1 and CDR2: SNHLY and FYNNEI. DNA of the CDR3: TGTGCCAGCAGTGGGACAGGGGGTGCCAAAAACATTCAGTACTTC. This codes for CASSGTGGAKNIQYF.

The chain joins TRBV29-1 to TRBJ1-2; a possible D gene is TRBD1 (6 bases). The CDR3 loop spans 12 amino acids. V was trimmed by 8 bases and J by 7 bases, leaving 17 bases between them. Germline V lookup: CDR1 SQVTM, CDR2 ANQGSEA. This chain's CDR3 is CSPQGQWGGYTF. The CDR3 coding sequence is TGCAGCCCACAAGGACAGTGGGGTGGCTACACCTTC.

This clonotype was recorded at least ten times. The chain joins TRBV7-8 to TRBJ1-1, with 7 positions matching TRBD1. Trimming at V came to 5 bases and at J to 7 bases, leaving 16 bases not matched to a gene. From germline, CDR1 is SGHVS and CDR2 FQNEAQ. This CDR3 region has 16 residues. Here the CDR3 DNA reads TGTGCCAGCAGCCCCCGGCGTACAGGGGCCTCCTTTGAAGCTTTCTTT. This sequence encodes CASSPRRTGASFEAFF.

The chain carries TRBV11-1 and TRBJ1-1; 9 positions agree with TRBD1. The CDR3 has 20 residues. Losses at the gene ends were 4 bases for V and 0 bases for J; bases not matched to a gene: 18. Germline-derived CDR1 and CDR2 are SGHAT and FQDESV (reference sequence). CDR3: CASSSTRYNRDRDMNTEAFF. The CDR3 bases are TGTGCCAGCAGCTCAACACGATATAACCGGGACAGGGACATGAACACTGAAGCTTTCTTT.